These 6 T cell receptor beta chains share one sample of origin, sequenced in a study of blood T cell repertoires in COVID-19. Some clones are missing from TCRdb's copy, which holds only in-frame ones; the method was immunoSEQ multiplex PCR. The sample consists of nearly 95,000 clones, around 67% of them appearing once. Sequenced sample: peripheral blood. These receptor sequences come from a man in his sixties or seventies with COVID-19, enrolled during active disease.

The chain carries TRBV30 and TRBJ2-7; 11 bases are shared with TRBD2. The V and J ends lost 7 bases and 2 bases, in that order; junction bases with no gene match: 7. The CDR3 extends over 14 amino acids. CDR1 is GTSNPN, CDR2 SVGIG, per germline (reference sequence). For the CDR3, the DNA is TGTGCCTACGGGCGACTAGCGGGACCCTACGAGCAGTACTTC. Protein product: CAYGRLAGPYEQYF. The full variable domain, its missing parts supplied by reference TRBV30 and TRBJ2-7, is SQTIHQWPATLVQPVGSPLSLECTVEGTSNPNLYWYRQAAGRGLQLLFYSVGIGQISSEVPQNLSASRPQDRQFILSSKKLLLSDSGFYLCAYGRLAGPYEQYFGPGTRLTVT.

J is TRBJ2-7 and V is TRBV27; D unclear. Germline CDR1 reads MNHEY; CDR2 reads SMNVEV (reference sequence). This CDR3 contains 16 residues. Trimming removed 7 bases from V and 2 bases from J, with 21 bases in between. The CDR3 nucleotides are TGTGCCAGCAAACCTTTTAGTACAGCTGAGACCTACGAGCAGTACTTC. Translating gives CASKPFSTAETYEQYF.

CDR3 nucleotides: TGCAGCGCATTAACAGGGGGGGAAAAACTGTTTTTT. Protein sequence: CSALTGGEKLFF. The J gene is TRBJ1-4, the V gene TRBV29-1, with 8 bases that match TRBD1. Germline CDR1 and CDR2: SQVTM and ANQGSEA. J lost 8 bases, V lost 7 bases, and 6 bases had no gene match. The CDR3 is made up of 12 amino acids.

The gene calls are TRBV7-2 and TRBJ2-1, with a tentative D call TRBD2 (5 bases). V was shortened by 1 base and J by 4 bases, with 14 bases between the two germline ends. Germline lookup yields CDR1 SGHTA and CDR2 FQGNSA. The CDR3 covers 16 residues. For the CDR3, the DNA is TGTGCCAGCAGCTTAGGAGGGAATCCCCTTTACAATGAGCAGTTCTTC. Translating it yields CASSLGGNPLYNEQFF.

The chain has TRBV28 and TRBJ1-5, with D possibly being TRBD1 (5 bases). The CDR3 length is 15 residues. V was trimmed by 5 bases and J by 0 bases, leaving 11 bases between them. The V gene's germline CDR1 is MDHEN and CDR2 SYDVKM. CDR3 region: CASSRGQLSNQPQHF. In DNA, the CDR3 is TGTGCCAGCAGTCGAGGACAACTTAGCAATCAGCCCCAGCATTTT.

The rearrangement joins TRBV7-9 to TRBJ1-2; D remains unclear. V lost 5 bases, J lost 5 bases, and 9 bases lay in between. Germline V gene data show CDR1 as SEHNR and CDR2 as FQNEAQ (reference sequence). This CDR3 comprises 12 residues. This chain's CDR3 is CASSNDGYGYTF. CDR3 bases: TGTGCCAGCAGCAACGACGGGTATGGCTACACCTTC.